This T cell receptor beta chain is drawn from a study of siplizumab effects on memory and regulatory T cells. Study-level results: Tregs that proliferated in siplizumab cultures did not have their suppressive function confirmed. On average, about 72% of mappable alloreactive CD4+ clones were Treg-derived under siplizumab, against 26.9% in controls.

TCRdb keeps only in-frame clones here, not all; method: immunoSEQ multiplex PCR. The sample carries over 70,000 clones, around 95% recorded once. V was pared by 2 bases and J by 2 bases, with 14 bases between. This CDR3 spans 16 amino acids. Per germline, CDR1 SGHVS and CDR2 FQNEAQ. About this clone: Its specificity is unknown.

The rearrangement joins TRBV7-8 to TRBJ2-3; possible D gene TRBD2, 6 bases. The sample taken for sequencing was CD8+ T cells sorted from blood. This clonotype originated in a human donor in good health. CDR3 sequence (DNA): TGTGCCAGCAGCTTATTGTTAGCGGCCTCCACAGATACGCAGTATTTT. This encodes CASSLLLAASTDTQYF.